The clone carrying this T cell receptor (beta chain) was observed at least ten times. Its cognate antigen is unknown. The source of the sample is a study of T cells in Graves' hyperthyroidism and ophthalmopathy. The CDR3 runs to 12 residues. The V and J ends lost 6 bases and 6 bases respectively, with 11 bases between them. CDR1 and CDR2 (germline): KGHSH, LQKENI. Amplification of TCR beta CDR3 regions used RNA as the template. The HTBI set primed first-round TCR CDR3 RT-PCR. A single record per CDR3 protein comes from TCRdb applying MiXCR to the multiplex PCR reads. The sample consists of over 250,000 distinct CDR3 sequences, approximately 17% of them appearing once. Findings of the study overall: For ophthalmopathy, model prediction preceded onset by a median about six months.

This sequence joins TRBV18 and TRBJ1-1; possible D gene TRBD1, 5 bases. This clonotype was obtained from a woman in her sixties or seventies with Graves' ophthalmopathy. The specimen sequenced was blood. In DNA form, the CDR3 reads TGTGCCAGCTCGACCGGGACGGCTGAAGCTTTCTTT. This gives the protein CASSTGTAEAFF.